What follows are 17 T cell receptor beta chains derived from one specimen sequenced in a study of cytomegalovirus exposure and HLA in healthy donors. The primer mix had 60 Vbeta and 13 Jbeta primers. Measured with immunoSEQ multiplex PCR; TCRdb has only the in-frame clones, and not every one. The table lists about 140,000 clones. Sequenced sample: PBMCs. Receptors were obtained from a woman younger than 35 in good health and CMV-seronegative.

This rearrangement joins TRBV11-2 to TRBJ2-1, with 8 bases that match TRBD2. Trimming at V came to 3 bases and at J to 5 bases, leaving 6 bases not matched to a gene. Looked up from germline, CDR1 is SGHAT and CDR2 is FQNNGV. This CDR3 comprises 15 residues. CDR3 coding DNA: TGTGCCAGCAGCTTCCGAGCGGGAGTGGACAATGAGCAGTTCTTC. Amino acid sequence: CASSFRAGVDNEQFF.

The V and J genes are TRBV9 and TRBJ1-3; 8 bases line up with TRBD1. The CDR3 contains 15 residues. V dropped 0 bases and J dropped 3; count of bases not matched to a gene: 2. CDR1 SGDLS and CDR2 YYNGEE come from the germline V gene. The CDR3 nucleotides read TGTGCCAGCAGCGTAGTTGGGACAGGTGGAAACACCATATATTTT. This translates into CASSVVGTGGNTIYF.

The chain combines TRBV21-1 with TRBJ2-7; the table assigns TRBD1, which was not confirmed against the DNA. TRBV21-1 is a pseudogene locus. This CDR3 has 15 residues. The CDR3 here is CASRPGLDNSYEQYV. The CDR3 DNA sequence: TGTGCCAGCAGGCCAGGGCTAGACAACTCCTACGAGCAGTACGTC.

J is TRBJ1-5 and V is TRBV10-3, with D possibly being TRBD1 (6 bases). CDR1 and CDR2 (germline): ENHRY, SYGVKD. The germline V and J ends were trimmed by 6 bases and 6 bases, with 15 bases remaining between them. The CDR3 consists of 14 residues. CDR3 residues: CAIRRTEDSQPQHF. Here the CDR3 DNA reads TGTGCCATCAGACGGACAGAAGATAGTCAGCCCCAGCATTTT.

The V and J genes are TRBV6-1 and TRBJ2-5, with 12 positions matching TRBD2. V dropped 6 bases and J dropped 6; count of bases not matched to a gene: 5. There are 14 residues in the CDR3. The germline gives CDR1 MNHNS, CDR2 SASEGT. The CDR3 nucleotides are TGTGCCAGCAGAACTAGCGGGAGGACGCAGACCCAGTACTTC. This translates into CASRTSGRTQTQYF.

V usage is TRBV29-1 and J usage is TRBJ1-2, with D perhaps matching TRBD1 (5 bases). Germline CDR1 and CDR2: SQVTM and ANQGSEA. The CDR3 has 12 residues. Deletions cut 4 bases from V and 6 bases from J, with 12 bases between. The CDR3 region has the DNA TGCAGCGTTGCCGCAGGGAAGAATGGCTACACCTTC. Amino acids: CSVAAGKNGYTF.

The chain combines TRBV7-6 with TRBJ2-1, with 7 bases identical to TRBD2. Germline CDR1 SGHVS, CDR2 FNYEAQ. Unmatched junction bases numbered 2, after V lost 5 bases and J lost 4 bases. The CDR3 is 13 amino acids. CDR3: CASSPAGYNEQFF. For the CDR3, the DNA is TGTGCCAGCAGCCCAGCGGGATACAATGAGCAGTTCTTC.

The gene calls are TRBV7-6 and TRBJ1-4; tentative D call: TRBD1 (6 bases). Trimming cost V 1 base and J 3 bases, with 9 bases left between them. In germline, CDR1 is SGHVS, CDR2 FNYEAQ. CDR3 length equals 15 residues. The CDR3 reads CASSLGGRANEKLFF. In nucleotides, the CDR3 is TGTGCCAGCAGCTTAGGGGGGCGAGCTAATGAAAAACTGTTTTTT.

This chain connects TRBV30 to TRBJ1-4, with a possible D match to TRBD1 (6 bases). The CDR3 has 13 amino acids. V was trimmed by 3 bases and J by 8 bases, leaving 13 bases between them. Germline V CDR1 and CDR2: GTSNPN, SVGIG (reference sequence). CDR3 in DNA: TGTGCCTGGAGAAGGGGGAAAGGGGAAAAACTGTTTTTT. Its protein is CAWRRGKGEKLFF.

CDR3 in amino acids: CASSRGPGTAIYEQYV. The CDR3 coding sequence is TGTGCCAGCAGCAGGGGTCCTGGGACAGCGATCTACGAGCAGTACGTC. The V call is TRBV7-6, the J call TRBJ2-7, with 7 bases lining up with TRBD1. This CDR3 spans 16 amino acids. Germline CDR1 reads SGHVS; CDR2 reads FNYEAQ. Germline trimming cut 5 bases from V and 3 bases from J; bases unmatched to any gene: 13.

This rearrangement joins TRBV2 to TRBJ1-2; tentatively, D is TRBD1 (6 bases). The V and J ends lost 5 bases and 0 bases respectively, with 19 bases between them. The CDR3 spans 17 residues. CDR1 and CDR2 from the germline V gene are SNHLY and FYNNEI. This CDR3 is CASSPLLTGPANYGYTF. The DNA of the CDR3 is TGTGCCAGCAGTCCCCTTCTGACAGGCCCTGCTAACTATGGCTACACCTTC.

The rearrangement uses TRBV5-1 and TRBJ2-7, with 7 bases lining up with TRBD1. This CDR3 contains 13 residues. CDR1 and CDR2 from the germline V gene are SGHRS and YFSETQ. V lost 2 bases and J lost 3; bases outside the gene matches: 2. The CDR3 loop is CASSFRTGYEQYF. In nucleotides, the CDR3 is TGCGCCAGCAGCTTTAGGACAGGCTACGAGCAGTACTTC.

The chain combines TRBV25-1 with TRBJ1-2, with D maybe TRBD1 (6 bases). The CDR3 spans 14 residues. V was shortened by 6 bases and J by 8 bases, with 19 bases between the two germline ends. Germline assignment: CDR1 MGHDK and CDR2 SYGVNS. The DNA for the CDR3 is TGTGCCAGCAGCTGGGGGACAAGCGAAGGAGGCTACACCTTC. Encoded protein: CASSWGTSEGGYTF.

This sequence joins TRBV2 and TRBJ1-2; 7 nucleotides match TRBD1. The germline CDR1 and CDR2 sequences are SNHLY and FYNNEI. The length of the CDR3 is 16 residues. J gave up 2 bases and V 5 bases, and 11 bases lay outside the gene matches. For the CDR3, the DNA is TGTGCCAGCAGTCTGAAAGATTTGACAGGGAACTATGGCTACACCTTC. It is translated as CASSLKDLTGNYGYTF. The variable domain in full, completed from reference TRBV2 and TRBJ1-2, reads EPEVTQTPSHQVTQMGQEVILRCVPISNHLYFYWYRQILGQKVEFLVSFYNNEISEKSEIFDDQFSVERPDGSNFTLKIRSTKLEDSAMYFCASSLKDLTGNYGYTFGSGTRLTVV.

This chain links TRBV6-4 with TRBJ2-1; 9 nucleotides agree with TRBD2. Unmatched junction bases numbered 2, after V lost 3 bases and J lost 8 bases. Germline assignment: CDR1 MRHNA and CDR2 SNTAGT. CDR3 length: 13 residues. The CDR3 sequence: CASSESGRYEQFF. CDR3 coding DNA: TGTGCCAGCAGTGAAAGCGGGAGGTATGAGCAGTTCTTC.

The chain couples TRBV7-2 to TRBJ1-1, with D perhaps matching TRBD1 (5 bases). From germline, CDR1 is SGHTA and CDR2 FQGNSA. Trimming took 2 bases from V and 5 from J, leaving 15 bases between them. The CDR3 is 15 residues long. This CDR3 reads CASSLYKDPGTEAFF. As DNA, the CDR3 is TGTGCCAGCAGCTTATATAAGGACCCAGGGACTGAAGCTTTCTTT. The full variable domain, with the rest looked up from reference TRBV7-2 and TRBJ1-1, is GAGVSQSPSNKVTEKGKDVELRCDPISGHTALYWYRQSLGQGLEFLIYFQGNSAPDKSGLPSDRFSAERTGGSVSTLTIQRTQQEDSAVYLCASSLYKDPGTEAFFGQGTRLTVV.

The chain couples TRBV29-1 to TRBJ1-2, with D perhaps TRBD1 (6 bases). Germline CDR1 is SQVTM and CDR2 is ANQGSEA. CDR3 length equals 13 residues. V gave up 6 bases and J gave up 0 bases, with 11 bases separating them. CDR3 sequence: CSVGGLANYGYTF. The CDR3 nucleotides are TGCAGCGTCGGGGGGCTAGCTAACTATGGCTACACCTTC. Full variable domain (rest looked up from reference TRBV29-1 and TRBJ1-2): SAVISQKPSRDICQRGTSLTIQCQVDSQVTMMFWYRQQPGQSLTLIATANQGSEATYESGFVIDKFPISRPNLTFSTLTVSNMSPEDSSIYLCSVGGLANYGYTFGSGTRLTVV.